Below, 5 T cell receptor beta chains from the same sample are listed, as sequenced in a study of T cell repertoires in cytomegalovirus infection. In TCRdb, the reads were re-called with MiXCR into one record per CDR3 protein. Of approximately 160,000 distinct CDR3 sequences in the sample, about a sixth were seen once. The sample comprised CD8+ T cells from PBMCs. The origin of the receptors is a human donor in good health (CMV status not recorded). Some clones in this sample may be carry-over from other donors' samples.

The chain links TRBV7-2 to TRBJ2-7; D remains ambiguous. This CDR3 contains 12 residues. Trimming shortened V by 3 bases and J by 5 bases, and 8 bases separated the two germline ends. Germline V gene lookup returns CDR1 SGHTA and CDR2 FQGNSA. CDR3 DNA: TGTGCCAGCAGCTTTCCACTCAACGAGCAGTACTTC. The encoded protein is CASSFPLNEQYF.

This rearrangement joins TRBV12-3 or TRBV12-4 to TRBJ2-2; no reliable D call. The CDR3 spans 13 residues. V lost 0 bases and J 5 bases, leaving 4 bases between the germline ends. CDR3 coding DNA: TGTGCCAGCAGTTTAGCTAGAACCGGGGAGCTGTTTTTT. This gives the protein CASSLARTGELFF.

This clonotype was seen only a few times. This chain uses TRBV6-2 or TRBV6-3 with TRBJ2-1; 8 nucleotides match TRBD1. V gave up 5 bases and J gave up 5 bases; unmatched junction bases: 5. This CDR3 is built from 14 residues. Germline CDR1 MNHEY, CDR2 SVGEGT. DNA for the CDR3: TGTGCCAGCAGTATGGGACAGGCTAACAATGAGCAGTTCTTC. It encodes CASSMGQANNEQFF.

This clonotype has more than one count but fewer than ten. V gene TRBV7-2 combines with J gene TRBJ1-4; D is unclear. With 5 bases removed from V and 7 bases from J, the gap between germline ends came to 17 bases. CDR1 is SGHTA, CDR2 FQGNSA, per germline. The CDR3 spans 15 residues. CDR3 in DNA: TGTGCCAGCAGCCAACGACCAGTTTCAGGTGAAAAACTGTTTTTT. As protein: CASSQRPVSGEKLFF.

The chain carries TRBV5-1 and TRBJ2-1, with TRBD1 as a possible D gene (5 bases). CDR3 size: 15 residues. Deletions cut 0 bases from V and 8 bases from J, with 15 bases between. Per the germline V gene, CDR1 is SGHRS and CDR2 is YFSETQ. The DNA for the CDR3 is TGCGCCAGCAGCTTGGTGTCAGGGTTGATCGATGAGCAGTTCTTC. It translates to CASSLVSGLIDEQFF.